Listed here are 24 T cell receptor beta chains from one sample, sequenced in a study of T-cell reconstitution after alpha-beta-depleted transplantation in children. Unique molecular identifiers were used in preparing the TCRbeta library. TCRdb re-called the PCR reads through MiXCR, storing one row per CDR3 protein. The repertoire holds approximately 250,000 distinct CDR3 sequences, about 25% seen once, with roughly 2.7% in the top ten. The sample consisted of PBMCs, taken before TCRalphabeta/CD19-depleted stem cell transplant. All receptors come from a girl aged 2-10 years with Fanconi anemia, due to receive a stem cell transplant.

This clonotype was recorded a few times. The V call is TRBV6-2 or TRBV6-3, the J call TRBJ2-1, with 7 bases matching TRBD2. Looked up from germline, CDR1 is MNHEY and CDR2 is SVGEGT. Trimming at V came to 0 bases and at J to 4 bases, leaving 3 bases not matched to a gene. The length of the CDR3 is 15 residues. Here the CDR3 reads CASSYSGREYNEQFF. DNA for the CDR3: TGTGCCAGCAGTTACTCTGGGCGGGAGTACAATGAGCAGTTCTTC.

This clonotype was counted at least ten times. CDR3 DNA: TGTGCCAGCGGTGGCAATGAGCAGTTCTTC. The encoded protein is CASGGNEQFF. V gene TRBV27 combines with J gene TRBJ2-1; D is unresolved. The CDR3 length is 10 residues. V gave up 8 bases and J gave up 6 bases, with 5 bases separating them. Germline CDR1 is MNHEY and CDR2 is SMNVEV (reference sequence).

The rearrangement joins TRBV5-1 to TRBJ2-5; 9 nucleotides align to TRBD2. Germline V CDR1 and CDR2: SGHRS, YFSETQ. The J segment lost 3 bases and the V segment lost 1 base, leaving 7 bases of the junction unmatched. CDR3 size: 16 residues. The CDR3 nucleotides read TGCGCCAGCAGCTTGTTCGGCGGGAGGGCCAAAGAGACCCAGTACTTC. Translation: CASSLFGGRAKETQYF. The variable domain in full, completed from reference TRBV5-1 and TRBJ2-5, reads KAGVTQTPRYLIKTRGQQVTLSCSPISGHRSVSWYQQTPGQGLQFLFEYFSETQRNKGNFPGRFSGRQFSNSRSEMNVSTLELGDSALYLCASSLFGGRAKETQYFGPGTRLLVL.

The J gene is TRBJ2-5, the V gene TRBV28, with 12 bases identical to TRBD1. V dropped 4 bases and J dropped 5; count of bases not matched to a gene: 23. CDR1 and CDR2 from the germline V gene are MDHEN and SYDVKM. This CDR3 comprises 21 residues. CDR3 bases: TGTGCCAGCAGTTCAAACTTTCCGGGACAGGGGGCTTTGGGTAGTGTGGAGACCCAGTACTTC. Its translation is CASSSNFPGQGALGSVETQYF.

This clonotype showed up many times. The V and J genes are TRBV21-1 and TRBJ2-1; TRBD1 was called by the table and not checked on the DNA. TRBV21-1 is assigned pseudogene status. CDR3 length: 15 amino acids. The CDR3 DNA reads as TGTGCCAGCAGCGCCCGGGACAGGGCCTACAATGAGCAGTTCTTC. Residues: CASSARDRAYNEQFF.

This clonotype came up many times. The genes are TRBV18 and TRBJ2-3; the match to TRBD2 covers 10 bases. This CDR3 spans 15 amino acids. CDR1 is KGHSH, CDR2 LQKENI, per germline. Losses at the gene ends were 0 bases for V and 3 bases for J; bases not matched to a gene: 0. CDR3 sequence: CASSPPGLATDTQYF. CDR3 DNA: TGTGCCAGCTCACCACCGGGACTAGCGACAGATACGCAGTATTTT.

This clonotype occurred many times. The rearrangement links TRBV21-1 to TRBJ2-7; the table names TRBD2, a call not compared with the DNA. TRBV21-1 is flagged as a pseudogene. The CDR3 has 15 residues. CDR3 sequence: CASICERESSYEQYF. CDR3 DNA: TGTGCCAGCATCTGTGAGCGGGAGAGCTCCTACGAGCAGTACTTC.

Here the CDR3 reads CASSPSTSWSTQYF. CDR3 nucleotides: TGTGCCAGCAGCCCCTCGACTAGCTGGTCGACCCAGTACTTC. V gene TRBV7-2 combines with J gene TRBJ2-5, with 7 bases lining up with TRBD2. The germline gives CDR1 SGHTA, CDR2 FQGNSA. CDR3 length equals 14 residues. The V segment lost 5 bases and the J segment 7 bases; nucleotides outside the gene matches: 10.

This clonotype was counted only a few times. This chain uses TRBV29-1 with TRBJ2-2, with 7 bases lining up with TRBD1. Germline V lookup: CDR1 SQVTM, CDR2 ANQGSEA. The CDR3 contains 12 residues. Trimming at V came to 6 bases and at J to 6 bases, leaving 4 bases not matched to a gene. The CDR3 here is CSVVGTAGELFF. The CDR3 DNA reads as TGCAGCGTGGTCGGGACAGCCGGGGAGCTGTTTTTT.

The sample holds many counts of this clonotype. The chain couples TRBV6-1 to TRBJ2-2; D is undetermined. The V gene lost 3 bases and the J gene lost 6 bases, with 20 bases spanning the gap. Germline values: CDR1 MNHNS, CDR2 SASEGT. This CDR3 comprises 17 residues. In nucleotides, the CDR3 is TGTGCCAGCAGTGACAGTGAAAGGGAACTTCGGCCCGGGGAGCTGTTTTTT. Its protein product is CASSDSERELRPGELFF.

At least ten counts were recorded for this clonotype. The chain combines TRBV7-2 with TRBJ2-1; D possibly corresponds to TRBD2 (5 bases). The ends were cut back, 3 bases at V and 9 bases at J, with 15 bases in the middle. The CDR3 sequence is 14 residues long. The germline gives CDR1 SGHTA, CDR2 FQGNSA. CDR3 amino acids: CASSFSLGFSEQFF. In nucleotides, the CDR3 is TGTGCCAGCAGCTTTTCACTAGGGTTCAGTGAGCAGTTCTTC.

Only a few counts were recorded for this clonotype. This CDR3 is CASSFSAYGYTF. In DNA, the CDR3 is TGTGCCAGCTCCTTTTCGGCCTATGGCTACACCTTC. This rearrangement joins TRBV18 to TRBJ1-2; D gene unclear. Trimming removed 6 bases from V and 4 bases from J, with 9 bases in between. Germline-derived CDR1 and CDR2 are KGHSH and LQKENI. The CDR3 sequence is 12 residues long.

This chain connects TRBV2 to TRBJ2-5; either TRBD1 or TRBD2 may supply D (5 bases each). Germline assignment: CDR1 SNHLY and CDR2 FYNNEI. V was shortened by 5 bases and J by 6 bases, with 10 bases between the two germline ends. This CDR3 comprises 12 residues. CDR3 sequence reads: CASSRGPQTQYF. CDR3 sequence (DNA): TGTGCCAGCAGTCGGGGCCCCCAGACCCAGTACTTC.

This clonotype has more than one count but fewer than ten. V usage is TRBV20-1 and J usage is TRBJ2-1, with 8 positions matching TRBD2. CDR1 DFQATT and CDR2 SNEGSKA come from the germline V gene (reference sequence). CDR3 size: 15 residues. J lost 2 bases, V lost 6 bases, and 9 bases had no gene match. As DNA, the CDR3 is TGCAGTGCGGAGGAGCGGGAGTTAACCTACAATGAGCAGTTCTTC. This sequence encodes CSAEERELTYNEQFF.

The chain uses TRBV18 and TRBJ1-2, with D possibly matching TRBD1 (5 bases). V lost 3 bases and J lost 7, with 18 bases in between. The CDR3 runs to 15 residues. CDR1 and CDR2 (germline): KGHSH, LQKENI. The CDR3 coding sequence is TGTGCCAGCTCACCGTTAAGGGGAGAACTTAGTGGCTACACCTTC. Encoded protein: CASSPLRGELSGYTF.

The chain carries TRBV6-2 or TRBV6-3 and TRBJ2-5; possibly TRBD2 for D (6 bases). CDR1 is MNHEY and CDR2 is SVGEGT in the germline V gene. V was trimmed by 5 bases and J by 3 bases, leaving 13 bases between them. CDR3 length: 14 amino acids. CDR3 bases: TGTGCCAGCAGTGCGGGGCCACCAGAAGAGACCCAGTACTTC. Amino acids: CASSAGPPEETQYF.

The chain's CDR3 is CSARDLAKSSYEQYF. The CDR3 DNA sequence: TGCAGTGCTAGAGACCTAGCGAAAAGCTCCTACGAGCAGTACTTC. The V call is TRBV20-1, the J call TRBJ2-7; maybe TRBD2 (6 bases). The length of the CDR3 is 15 residues. CDR1 and CDR2 from the germline V gene are DFQATT and SNEGSKA (reference sequence). The V and J ends lost 0 bases and 0 bases respectively, with 12 bases between them.

The chain joins TRBV6-5 to TRBJ2-2; D may be TRBD1 or TRBD2 (6 bases each). Germline CDR1 reads MNHEY; CDR2 reads SVGAGI. Trimming removed 4 bases from V and 0 bases from J, with 9 bases in between. This CDR3 has 15 residues. The CDR3: CASSFGGPNTGELFF. In DNA, the CDR3 is TGTGCCAGCAGTTTCGGGGGCCCGAACACCGGGGAGCTGTTTTTT.

This rearrangement joins TRBV6-5 to TRBJ2-7, with a weak D call TRBD1 (6 bases). V lost 2 bases and J 3 bases, leaving 11 bases between the germline ends. The CDR3 consists of 14 residues. CDR1 MNHEY and CDR2 SVGAGI come from the germline V gene. The CDR3 DNA sequence: TGTGCCAGCAGTTACGGGGCCAGGGGCTACGAGCAGTACTTC. This encodes CASSYGARGYEQYF.

This clonotype came up many times. The chain is built from TRBV20-1 and TRBJ2-7; D is unresolved. Trimming shortened V by 6 bases and J by 0 bases, and 15 bases separated the two germline ends. This CDR3 contains 14 residues. Germline lookup yields CDR1 DFQATT and CDR2 SNEGSKA (reference sequence). In DNA form, the CDR3 reads TGCAGTGCCGGGCGCTTCTCGAGCTCCTACGAGCAGTACTTC. Its protein is CSAGRFSSSYEQYF.

The table lists this clonotype with a few counts. The CDR3 DNA is TGTGCCAGCAGCTTCCCCCCCCGAGAGGGAAAGACCCAGTACTTC. Its protein product is CASSFPPREGKTQYF. The chain links TRBV12-1 to TRBJ2-5; the table assigns TRBD2, which was not confirmed against the DNA. TRBV12-1 is flagged as a pseudogene. There are 15 residues in the CDR3.

This clonotype was seen repeatedly, ten times or more. For the CDR3, the DNA is TGCAGTGCTAGTGGTCCCGGGCAGAGCTCCTACGAGCAGTACTTC. Translation gives CSASGPGQSSYEQYF. This sequence joins TRBV20-1 and TRBJ2-7; unclear D gene. V was pared by 3 bases and J by 0 bases, with 15 bases between. Germline V gene sequence: CDR1 DFQATT, CDR2 SNEGSKA (reference sequence). The CDR3 extends over 15 amino acids.

V is TRBV9 and J is TRBJ2-3; the D gene is possibly TRBD2 (6 bases). The CDR3 length is 14 residues. V was clipped by 3 bases and J by 0 bases, with 8 bases between them. Per germline, CDR1 SGDLS and CDR2 YYNGEE. The CDR3 DNA reads as TGTGCCAGCAGCGGCGGGGCTAGCACAGATACGCAGTATTTT. Amino acids: CASSGGASTDTQYF.

This clonotype turned up a few times. The V and J genes are TRBV12-3 or TRBV12-4 and TRBJ1-3; D is undetermined. The germline V and J ends were trimmed by 3 bases and 4 bases, with 19 bases remaining between them. The CDR3 has 17 amino acids. CDR3 bases: TGTGCCAGCAGTTTCACTACCCCGGGCAGTAGCGGAAACACCATATATTTT. It yields the protein CASSFTTPGSSGNTIYF.